This TCR beta chain was obtained from a study of cytomegalovirus exposure and HLA in healthy donors. Study outcomes and limitations: Among the CMV-associated chains, three were confirmed in vitro as specific for CMV antigens.

The PCR used 60 Vbeta and 13 Jbeta primers. This table comes from immunoSEQ multiplex PCR, and its TCRdb copy is limited to in-frame clones, with some not included. This sample yields under 150,000 clones, of which approximately 85% are seen a single time; around 1.7% belongs to the top ten. Regarding this clone: The target antigen is unknown.

Though probably carrying unrecorded immune exposures, donors were nominally healthy at sampling. The germline gives CDR1 SGHVS, CDR2 FQNEAQ. V lost 5 bases and J lost 0, with 7 bases in between. The CDR3 consists of 13 residues. The sequenced material came from PBMCs. The sequence was obtained from a boy younger than 18 in good health and CMV-seronegative. The rearrangement uses TRBV7-8 and TRBJ2-5, with TRBD2 as a possible D gene (5 bases). In nucleotides, the CDR3 is TGTGCCAGCAGCCGAGGGAACCAAGAGACCCAGTACTTC. This gives the protein CASSRGNQETQYF.